The sequence of this T cell receptor beta chain was determined in a study of molecular identifiers for immune sequencing clone quantification. Study-wide results and caveats: Over 99% of effector molecules, yet under 1% of naive-cell molecules, were held by clones above 20 RNA copies.

With listed TCR primers and previously described methods, bulk TCR libraries were prepared. TCRdb redid the calling of the PCR reads with MiXCR, one entry per CDR3 protein. The sample contains 90,000 or so distinct CDR3 sequences, 20% to 25% of which appear only once. Libraries for naive CD8 T cells, which were made from around 18,000 to 910,000 sorted cells, drew on 10%, 30% or 50% of the RNA. Naive CD8 T cells were sorted as CD8+CD4-CCR7+CD45RA+. This clonotype was counted many times. Its specificity is not known. Germline V lookup: CDR1 SEHNR, CDR2 FQNEAQ (reference sequence). CDR3 length: 11 residues. Trimming stripped 6 bases from V and 6 bases from J, with 9 bases between.

The sequence derives from a human donor in good health. Some libraries in this study had Jurkat cell RNA spiked in. The V gene is TRBV7-9, the J gene TRBJ2-7; D perhaps matches TRBD2 (5 bases). The specimen sequenced was naive CD8+ T cells from blood, with Jurkat cell RNA spiked in. As to subset: FACS-sorted CD8+CD4-CCR7+CD45RA+ naive T cells. CDR3 nucleotides: TGTGCCAGCAGGAAGGCGGGCGAGCAGTACTTC. This encodes CASRKAGEQYF.